This TCR beta chain was sequenced during a study of T cell responses to AZD1222 COVID-19 vaccine (dated by TCRdb to about 2021). At the level of the whole study: Because spike-specific TCR depth and breadth did not differ between the two schedules, AZD1222 recipients who got a second dose at roughly 4 weeks were pooled with those who got a second dose at roughly 12 weeks. A total of 233 trial participants underwent TCR sequencing, of whom 207 had received two doses of AZD1222 and about 26 had received two doses of the MenACWY control vaccine. Enrollment into the trials was organized by age into subgroups of 18-55, 56-69 and 70-plus years, and those subgroups contained approximately 160, 26 and 62 TCR-sequenced participants, respectively.

Worth noting for this clone: Its antigen is unknown. Nothing much larger sits one base from this clone, and base qualities are not available.

Relative to germline, V is 2 bases shorter and J is 0 bases shorter, with 13 bases between their ends. The CDR3 covers 16 residues, taking in both the cysteine and the phenylalanine. Just the 48-base CDR3 DNA is kept, in frame starting at base 1. What the research found in general, with its limitations: Spike-specific TCR breadth and depth rose significantly after two AZD1222 doses compared with day 0 and with MenACWY recipients. Reportedly, close to half of the unique spike-specific TCRs recognized epitopes lying outside the regions that are mutated in the B.1.351 and B.1.1.7 variants. Because no samples from the day 14 peak response were available, repertoires could be characterized only after the peak T cell response. Conclusions about previously exposed vaccinees were limited because only six AZD1222 recipients were SARS-CoV-2 seropositive at baseline. The 56-69-year group was small, and its depth increase did not reach significance, likely because of low power. Vaccine-associated CD4 TCRs spanned the whole spike protein, with dominant responses in regions 160-218 and 743-854. Participants were mostly white British, with more females than males. The authors suggested clonal diversity may have been underestimated.

The CDR3 regions of human TCRbeta chains were subjected to immunosequencing. The paper's data handling went like this. TCRs in the repertoires were compared against a reference library of SARS-CoV-2-specific TCRs that had been generated with the MIRA antigen-specificity platform. Breadth was defined as the fraction of unique TCRs that were SARS-CoV-2-associated, and depth was defined as the fraction of total T cells that were SARS-CoV-2-associated. Using the MIRA data, every spike-specific TCR was mapped to the spike region that the TCR reacted to and assigned to either a CD4 or a CD8 class. Log10-transformed breadth and depth values were compared by one-way ANOVA with Sidak's multiple comparisons tests. The clones in this table, taken by TCRdb from immuneACCESS, are in-frame only. Not every clone is retained; where verified, under half of the shortfall comes from an unresolved V gene, and the cause of the rest is unknown. For V, J and clone size, that table is used; D and trimming come from the DNA. In this sample the table shows roughly 190,000 clones, almost 95% of which occur a single time. Jointly, the top ten make up roughly 1.4% of the sample.

Sample time point, as interpreted from the label and publication: baseline before first vaccination. Vaccinee samples came from UK trials COV001 and COV002, including a single-blind randomized controlled phase 2/3 trial of AZD1222 (ChAdOx1 nCoV-19) in healthy adults. For TCRbeta chain sequencing, PBMC samples were collected from trial participants at day 0 and at day 28 after the second dose. The source was peripheral blood, collected on day 0 of AZD1222 vaccination. This TCR was recovered from an adult in good health. The chain is made from TRBV23-1 and TRBJ1-2, with the D gene call left open. TRBV23-1 is known as an ORF, though its function is uncertain. The CDR3 is CASSQEGGSSNYGYTF. The nucleotide sequence reads TGCGCCAGCAGTCAAGAGGGAGGGTCTTCTAACTATGGCTACACCTTC.